The present TCR beta chain was sequenced within a study of blood T cell repertoires in COVID-19. Study background: Samples representing acute and convalescent COVID-19 were sourced from the United States, Italy and Spain.

Germline assignment: CDR1 SGHRS and CDR2 YFSETQ. Unmatched junction bases numbered 5, after V lost 4 bases and J lost 4 bases. CDR3 size: 16 residues. Original methodology: Using reference gene primer amplification, nucleated cell counts were estimated. Measured with immunoSEQ multiplex PCR; TCRdb has only the in-frame clones, and not every one. V, J and clone size are those of that table, while D and trimming were read from the DNA. The profile covers about 210,000 clones, with about four fifths appearing a single time and less than 3% taken by the ten largest. The TCR originated in a man in his fifties or sixties with active or convalescent COVID-19. Sequenced: peripheral blood. The rearrangement joins TRBV5-1 to TRBJ2-6; 10 bases line up with TRBD1. The CDR3 loop is CASSPGQGTGANVLTF. As DNA, the CDR3 is TGCGCCAGCAGCCCGGGACAGGGGACCGGGGCCAACGTCCTGACTTTC.